This T cell receptor (beta chain) was sequenced for a study of T cell responses to AZD1222 COVID-19 vaccine. On the study more broadly: Recipients boosted at about 4 weeks or about 12 weeks are pooled. Whole-study findings and limits: The study sampled repertoires only after the peak T cell response. Reports indicate that nearly half of spike-specific TCRs are directed at unmutated variant regions.

In regard to this clone: Its antigen is as yet unknown.

Libraries were prepared by immunoSEQ multiplex PCR; TCRdb keeps only in-frame clonotypes and omits some of them. The table has approximately 140,000 clones, roughly 92% seen once; the top ten hold around 1.3%. The CDR3 extends over 16 amino acids. V was pared by 8 bases and J by 0 bases, with 5 bases of the junction left unmatched. Germline CDR1 MDHEN, CDR2 SYDVKM. V and J are TRBV28 and TRBJ2-4, with 12 bases that match TRBD1. This clonotype was obtained from an adult in good health. The sample consisted of peripheral blood, taken on day 0 of AZD1222 vaccination. The CDR3: CASGTGGRVAKNIQYF. The CDR3, as DNA: TGTGCCAGCGGGACAGGGGGCAGGGTAGCCAAAAACATTCAGTACTTC.